This entry features one T cell receptor (beta chain) sequence. The target of this receptor is not known. No clone much larger than this one lies a single base away; base qualities are absent. V is clipped by 3 bases and J by 0 bases, and the sequence between their germline boundaries is 12 bases long. The CDR3 covers 16 residues, taking in both the cysteine and the phenylalanine. Kept here is only the CDR3 DNA, which spans 48 bases and is read in frame from base 1. The germline V gene encodes CDR1 SGHRS and CDR2 YFSETQ. For sequencing of the TCRbeta CDR3 region, genomic DNA was extracted from the sorted cells. TCRbeta CDR3 regions were sequenced using the immunoSEQ Assay. As stored in TCRdb, this immuneACCESS dataset retains in-frame rearrangements with V and J assigned. A fraction of the clones does not appear; measured against another copy, unresolved V genes explain less than half of the discrepancy, and the remainder lacks a known reason. This sample gives tens of thousands of clones in total; 79% of them show up just once. The ten largest clones add up to around 14% of the sample.

The trial excluded patients who had a history of autoimmune disease or were on systemic immunosuppression. In every dose cohort, peripheral blood was drawn for TCR sequencing at baseline, cycle 4 day 1, and cycle 7 day 1. Samples came from an open-label, multicenter, first-in-human phase I dose-escalation trial of ivuxolimab. Adults with locally advanced or metastatic head and neck squamous cell, hepatocellular, melanoma or renal cell carcinoma were enrolled in the trial. Before TCR sequencing, CD4+ T cells and CD8+ T cells were sorted from peripheral blood as separate populations. These data are taken from a study of OX40 agonist ivuxolimab in advanced cancers. About the investigation overall: Ivuxolimab was a fully human IgG2 agonistic monoclonal antibody targeting the costimulatory receptor OX40 (CD134). Three dose-escalation patients achieved partial responses, one with hepatocellular carcinoma and two with cutaneous melanoma. Patients were allowed to have had prior anti-PD-1, anti-PD-L1 or anti-CTLA-4 therapy, and around 41% of the dose-escalation patients had previously received checkpoint inhibitors. Of the approximately 50 dose-escalation patients, hepatocellular carcinoma was present in roughly 19, melanoma in roughly 15, renal cell carcinoma in 9 and head and neck cancer in 9. Peripheral TCRbeta sequencing was intended to test whether TCR sequence diversity was altered and clonal T-cell expansion was caused by ivuxolimab. In the dose-escalation cohort, 70% to 85% of patients were male, and the mean age was around 65 years with a range of roughly 23 to 79. The paper reports the monotherapy dose-escalation portion (N ≈ 50 patients) of the phase I ivuxolimab trial. Intravenous ivuxolimab was administered to patients every 2 weeks at six dose levels: 0.01, 0.1, 0.3, 1.5, 3 and 10 mg/kg. The study at large found these results: In the 0.1-3.0 mg/kg groups, partial responders had among the lowest normalized peripheral clonal expansion, particularly in CD8+ T cells. After ivuxolimab, CD8+ T cells had more expanded clones than CD4+ T cells on average. The antigen specificity of the clonally expanded peripheral T cells was not determined. Low levels of normalized T-cell clonal expansion were also seen in some patients who did not respond. At doses from 0.1 to 3.0 mg/kg, clonal expansion was seen in both CD4+ and CD8+ blood T cells between baseline and week 6.

The starting material was CD4+ or CD8+ T cells sorted from blood, obtained in a trial of the OX40 agonist ivuxolimab. The receptor comes from an adult with an advanced solid tumor such as melanoma, head and neck, liver or kidney cancer. The chain was built from TRBV5-1 and TRBJ1-4; perhaps TRBD1 is the D gene, with 5 bases matching. The sequenced DNA: TGCGCCAGCAGCTCTGGACACACTACAACTAATGAAAAACTGTTTTTT. It encodes CASSSGHTTTNEKLFF.